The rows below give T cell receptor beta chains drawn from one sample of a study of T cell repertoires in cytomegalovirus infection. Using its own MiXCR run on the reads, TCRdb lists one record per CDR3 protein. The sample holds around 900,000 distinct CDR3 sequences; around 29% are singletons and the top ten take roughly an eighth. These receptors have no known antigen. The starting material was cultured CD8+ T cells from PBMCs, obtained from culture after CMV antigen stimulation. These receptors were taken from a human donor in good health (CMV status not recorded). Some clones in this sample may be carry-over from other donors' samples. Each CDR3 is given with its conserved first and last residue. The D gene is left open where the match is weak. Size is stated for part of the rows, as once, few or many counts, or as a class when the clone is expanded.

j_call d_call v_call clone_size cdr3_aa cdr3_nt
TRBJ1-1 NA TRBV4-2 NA CASSQRIVTTEAFF TGTGCCAGCAGCCAGAGAATTGTAACCACTGAAGCTTTCTTT
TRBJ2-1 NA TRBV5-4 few CASNWAGWNEQFF TGTGCCAGCAACTGGGCAGGGTGGAATGAGCAGTTCTTC
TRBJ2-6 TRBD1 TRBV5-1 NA CASRFPGQGLGTGANVLTF TGCGCCAGCAGATTCCCGGGACAGGGACTCGGGACTGGGGCCAACGTCCTGACTTTC
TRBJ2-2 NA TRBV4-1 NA CASSHVPTANTGELFF TGCGCCAGCAGCCATGTCCCCACAGCTAACACCGGGGAGCTGTTTTTT
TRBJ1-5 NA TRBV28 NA CASSQLINQPQHF TGTGCCAGCAGCCAACTAATCAATCAGCCCCAGCATTTT
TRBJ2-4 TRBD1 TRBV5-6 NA CASSLGTGPGTGFTIQYF TGTGCCAGCAGCCTTGGCACCGGACCCGGGACAGGGTTTACCATTCAGTACTTC
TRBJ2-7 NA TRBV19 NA CASSAGRGSPYEQYF TGTGCCAGTAGTGCAGGGAGGGGGAGCCCCTACGAGCAGTACTTC
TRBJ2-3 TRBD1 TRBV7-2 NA CASSLSSGTGSFTDTQYF TGTGCCAGCAGCTTGTCTTCGGGGACAGGTTCTTTCACAGATACGCAGTATTTT
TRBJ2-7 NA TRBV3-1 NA CASSTHRDPRREQYF TGTGCCAGCAGCACGCACAGGGATCCTAGAAGGGAGCAGTACTTC
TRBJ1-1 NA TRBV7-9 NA CASSSSDTFTEAFF TGTGCCAGCAGCTCCTCGGACACGTTCACTGAAGCTTTCTTT
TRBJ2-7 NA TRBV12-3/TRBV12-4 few CASQEGGHYEQYF TGTGCCAGCCAAGAGGGGGGGCACTACGAGCAGTACTTC
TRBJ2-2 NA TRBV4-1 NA CASSQEIMRSGELFF TGCGCCAGCAGCCAAGAAATTATGAGGTCCGGGGAGCTGTTTTTT
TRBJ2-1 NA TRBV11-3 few CASSTPISHEQFF TGTGCCAGCAGCACTCCAATTAGCCATGAGCAGTTCTTC
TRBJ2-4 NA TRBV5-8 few CASSQPQGPKNIQYF TGTGCCAGCAGCCAACCCCAGGGACCCAAAAACATTCAGTACTTC
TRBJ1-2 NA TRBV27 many CASSLLVGGRVYGYTF TGTGCCAGCAGTTTATTAGTCGGGGGTAGGGTTTATGGCTACACCTTC
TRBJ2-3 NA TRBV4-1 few CASSQARTARTDTQYF TGCGCCAGCAGCCAAGCCCGGACGGCCCGCACAGATACGCAGTATTTT
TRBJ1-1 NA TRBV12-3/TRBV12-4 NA CASSFPARSNTEAFF TGTGCCAGCAGTTTTCCTGCCCGCTCGAACACTGAAGCTTTCTTT
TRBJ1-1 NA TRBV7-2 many CASSFGGGREAFF TGTGCCAGCAGCTTCGGGGGGGGCCGTGAAGCTTTCTTT
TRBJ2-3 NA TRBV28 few CASSLDVTDTDTQYF TGTGCCAGCAGTTTGGATGTTACAGACACAGATACGCAGTATTTT
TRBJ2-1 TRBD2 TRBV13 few CASSLHSSGAYNEQFF TGTGCCAGCAGCTTACATAGTAGCGGGGCGTACAATGAGCAGTTCTTC
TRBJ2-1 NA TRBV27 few CASSSRGGYYNEQFF TGTGCCAGCAGTTCCCGAGGGGGGTACTACAATGAGCAGTTCTTC
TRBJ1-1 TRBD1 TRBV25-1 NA CASSDGTGSVAEAFF TGTGCCAGCAGTGATGGGACAGGGTCCGTGGCTGAAGCTTTCTTT
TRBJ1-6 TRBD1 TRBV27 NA CVSSWTGDSPLHF TGTGTCAGCAGTTGGACAGGAGATTCACCCCTCCACTTT
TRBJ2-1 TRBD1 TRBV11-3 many CASSPKPPGQAGDEQFF TGTGCCAGCAGCCCAAAGCCTCCGGGACAGGCGGGCGATGAGCAGTTCTTC
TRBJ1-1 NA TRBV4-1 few CASSQERSGHLNTEAFF TGCGCCAGCAGCCAAGAAAGGTCAGGACACCTGAACACTGAAGCTTTCTTT
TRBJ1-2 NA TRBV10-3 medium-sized CAISGSFESSDYGYTF TGTGCCATCAGTGGGTCTTTCGAGAGCTCTGACTATGGCTACACCTTC
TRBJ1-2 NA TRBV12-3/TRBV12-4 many CASSLGPTPLAYGYTF TGTGCCAGCAGTCTAGGGCCTACACCTCTCGCCTATGGCTACACCTTC
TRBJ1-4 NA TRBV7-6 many CASSPEPGTSIEKLFF TGTGCCAGCAGCCCCGAGCCGGGGACGAGTATAGAAAAACTGTTTTTT
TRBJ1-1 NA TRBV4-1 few CASSQVPENRVATFF TGCGCCAGCAGCCAAGTTCCCGAAAACAGGGTCGCGACTTTCTTT
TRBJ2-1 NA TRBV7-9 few CASSPAWGGNYNEQFF TGTGCCAGCAGCCCCGCGTGGGGGGGCAACTACAATGAGCAGTTCTTC
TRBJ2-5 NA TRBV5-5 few CASTQGPGYQETQYF TGTGCCAGCACCCAAGGTCCAGGGTACCAAGAGACCCAGTACTTC
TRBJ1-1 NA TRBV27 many CASSFQGRNTEAFF TGTGCCAGCAGCTTCCAGGGAAGGAACACTGAAGCTTTCTTT
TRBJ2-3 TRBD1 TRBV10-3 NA CATTDRDASMAQNF TGTGCCACCACGGACAGGGACGCCTCGATGGCGCAGAATTTT
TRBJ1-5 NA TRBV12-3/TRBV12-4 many CASALHVSSNQPQHF TGTGCCAGCGCTCTGCATGTGAGTAGCAATCAGCCCCAGCATTTT
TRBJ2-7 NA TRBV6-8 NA CASSPQGRPDEQYF TGTGCCAGCAGTCCCCAGGGGCGGCCGGACGAGCAGTACTTC
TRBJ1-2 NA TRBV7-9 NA CASSLAGWQGSPRPHGYTF TGTGCCAGCAGCTTAGCGGGATGGCAGGGCTCACCTCGACCACATGGCTACACCTTC
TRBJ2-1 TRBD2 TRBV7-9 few CASSLEAGAHNEQFF TGTGCCAGCAGCTTAGAAGCGGGGGCCCACAATGAGCAGTTCTTC
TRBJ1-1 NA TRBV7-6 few CASSDTSTEAFF TGTGCCAGCAGCGATACTTCCACTGAAGCTTTCTTT
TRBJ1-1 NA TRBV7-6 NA CASSPGDSTFTEAFF TGTGCCAGCAGCCCTGGTGATTCGACCTTCACTGAAGCTTTCTTT
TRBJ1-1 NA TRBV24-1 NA CATGGPNTEAFF TGTGCCACCGGGGGGCCGAACACTGAAGCTTTCTTT
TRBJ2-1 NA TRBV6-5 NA CASSYFTGGPHNEQFF TGTGCCAGCAGTTACTTTACGGGGGGCCCTCACAATGAGCAGTTCTTC